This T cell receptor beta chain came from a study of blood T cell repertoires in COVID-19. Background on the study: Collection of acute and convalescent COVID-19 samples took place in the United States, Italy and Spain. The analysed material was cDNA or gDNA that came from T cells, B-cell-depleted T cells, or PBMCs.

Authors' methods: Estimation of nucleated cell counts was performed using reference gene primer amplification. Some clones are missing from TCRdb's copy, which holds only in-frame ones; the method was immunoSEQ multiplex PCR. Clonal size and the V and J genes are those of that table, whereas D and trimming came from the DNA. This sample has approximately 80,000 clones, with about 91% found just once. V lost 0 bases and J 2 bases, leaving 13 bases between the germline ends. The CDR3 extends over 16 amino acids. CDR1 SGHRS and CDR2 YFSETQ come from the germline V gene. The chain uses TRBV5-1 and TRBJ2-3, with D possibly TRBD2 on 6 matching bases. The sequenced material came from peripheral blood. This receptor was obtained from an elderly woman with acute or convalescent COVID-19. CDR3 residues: CASSLGRSGVTDTQYF. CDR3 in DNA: TGCGCCAGCAGCTTGGGACGTAGCGGAGTCACAGATACGCAGTATTTT.